These T cell receptor beta chains were read from a single sample in a study of vaccination and CD4 T cells after COVID-19. These TCRs are of unknown antigen specificity. TCRdb re-called the PCR reads through MiXCR, storing one row per CDR3 protein. The sample gives about 20,000 distinct CDR3 sequences, about 23% of which show up once; 7.8% is in the top ten. Sequencing was carried out using cultured CD4+ T cells from blood. The receptors shown here come from a human donor with COVID-19. CDR3s include the opening cysteine and the closing phenylalanine or tryptophan. The D gene is left open where the match is weak. Where a row states a size, it is once, few, many or the class of an expanded clone; other rows omit it.

CDR3nt | CDR3aa | j_gene | abundance | d_gene | v_gene
TGTGCCAGCAGCGCCCCCCGCGAGCAGTACTTC | CASSAPREQYF | TRBJ2-7 | . | . | TRBV21-1
TGTGCCAGCAGTGGGACTAGCGGGGGGTACAATGAGCAGTTCTTC | CASSGTSGGYNEQFF | TRBJ2-1 | few | TRBD2 | TRBV25-1
TGTGCCAGCAGTTACGGAGGGGCCGGCGAGCAGTACTTC | CASSYGGAGEQYF | TRBJ2-7 | few | . | TRBV6-5
TGTGCCACCCCGGGGGTCCAAGAGACCCAGTACTTC | CATPGVQETQYF | TRBJ2-5 | medium-sized | . | TRBV6-4
TGCGCCAGCAGTGAGATGTTGGGCGGAGATACGCAGTATTTT | CASSEMLGGDTQYF | TRBJ2-3 | few | . | TRBV10-1
TGCGCCAGCAGCTTGAATGGATATAGCAATCAGCCCCAGCATTTT | CASSLNGYSNQPQHF | TRBJ1-5 | few | . | TRBV5-1
TGTGCCAGCAGCCAGAAGTCGGGATCCTATGGCTACACCTTC | CASSQKSGSYGYTF | TRBJ1-2 | medium-sized | . | TRBV11-2
TGTGCCAGCAGTTTAAGGAGAGACAATCAGCCCCAGCATTTT | CASSLRRDNQPQHF | TRBJ1-5 | medium-sized | . | TRBV27
TGTGCCAGTAGTATCGCCGGGCAGGGGCGCGAGCAGTACTTC | CASSIAGQGREQYF | TRBJ2-7 | . | . | TRBV19
TGTGCCAGCAGAACAGGGGATATGGAGGAAAAACTGTTTTTT | CASRTGDMEEKLFF | TRBJ1-4 | . | TRBD1 | TRBV6-1
TGTGCCAGCAGCTTAGTGCGTGGTTTTAATTCACCCCTCCACTTT | CASSLVRGFNSPLHF | TRBJ1-6 | . | . | TRBV7-2
TGTGCCAGCAGCCGGGGGACTAGCGGGCGAGATACGCAGTATTTT | CASSRGTSGRDTQYF | TRBJ2-3 | few | TRBD2 | TRBV5-4
TGTGCCATCAGGGAAGTCAGCGGGGGTATAACAGATACGCAGTATTTT | CAIREVSGGITDTQYF | TRBJ2-3 | few | TRBD2 | TRBV10-3
TGTGCCAGCAGCTTAGAGGCTAGCGGGGGGGTGTCCTACGAGCAGTACTTC | CASSLEASGGVSYEQYF | TRBJ2-7 | few | TRBD2 | TRBV7-2
TGTGCCAGCAGCTTAGGAGGGACAGGGCCCGATACGCAGTATTTT | CASSLGGTGPDTQYF | TRBJ2-3 | . | TRBD1 | TRBV11-3
TGTGCCAGCAGTCAAATTAGCGGGAACACAGATACGCAGTATTTT | CASSQISGNTDTQYF | TRBJ2-3 | . | TRBD2 | TRBV28
TGTGCCAGCAGCTTGGACAGGGGGAGGGATACGCAGTATTTT | CASSLDRGRDTQYF | TRBJ2-3 | . | TRBD1 | TRBV11-2
TGTGCCACCAGTGATTACCCGGGAACCGGGGAGCTGTTTTTT | CATSDYPGTGELFF | TRBJ2-2 | medium-sized | . | TRBV24-1
TGCGCCAGCAGTGAGTCGCCCCCAGGGGGACACGAGCAGTACTTC | CASSESPPGGHEQYF | TRBJ2-7 | . | TRBD1 | TRBV10-2
TGCAGTGCTTGGAGAGGGACAGGAGCTATGAACACTGAAGCTTTCTTT | CSAWRGTGAMNTEAFF | TRBJ1-1 | . | TRBD1 | TRBV20-1
TGTGCCAGCAGTTCGGGACAGGGACGGGCTCAGCCCCAGCATTTT | CASSSGQGRAQPQHF | TRBJ1-5 | . | TRBD1 | TRBV12-3/TRBV12-4
TGCAGTGCTAGGTCCGTGGCCTACGAGCAGTACTTC | CSARSVAYEQYF | TRBJ2-7 | . | . | TRBV20-1
TGTGCCAGCAGCCGATTGGGCAGCGATCAGCCCCAGCATTTT | CASSRLGSDQPQHF | TRBJ1-5 | . | . | TRBV7-2
TGTGCCAGCAGAACCAGGACGGGGAACACTGAAGCTTTCTTT | CASRTRTGNTEAFF | TRBJ1-1 | . | . | TRBV6-2/TRBV6-3
TGTGCCAGCAGCTTATCGGGGGACAGCGGAAATGAAAAACTGTTTTTT | CASSLSGDSGNEKLFF | TRBJ1-4 | . | TRBD1 | TRBV7-9
TGTGCCAGCAGCTTGTTTGAGAACAGAATTAACTATGGCTACACCTTC | CASSLFENRINYGYTF | TRBJ1-2 | . | . | TRBV11-1
TGTCCCAGTAGACTAGCGGGGGGCACCGGGGAGCTGTTTTTT | CPSRLAGGTGELFF | TRBJ2-2 | . | TRBD2 | TRBV19
TGCAGTGCTAGATTCGTGGCGGGAGGCACAGATACGCAGTATTTT | CSARFVAGGTDTQYF | TRBJ2-3 | few | TRBD2 | TRBV20-1
TGTGCCACCAGTGACCTATATGAGCAGTTCTTC | CATSDLYEQFF | TRBJ2-1 | few | . | TRBV24-1
TGTGCCAGCAAGACCGGGACAGGGAATGCCTATGGCTACACCTTC | CASKTGTGNAYGYTF | TRBJ1-2 | medium-sized | TRBD1 | TRBV6-1
TGTGCCAGCAGCGTAGTTCCGGAAAATTCACCCCTCCACTTT | CASSVVPENSPLHF | TRBJ1-6 | few | . | TRBV9
TGTGCCAGTAGTCTTACCGGGACTAGCTACGAGCAGTACTTC | CASSLTGTSYEQYF | TRBJ2-7 | . | TRBD2 | TRBV19
TGTGCCAGCAGCAAAACAGGGGAGTATGGCTACACCTTC | CASSKTGEYGYTF | TRBJ1-2 | medium-sized | . | TRBV21-1
TGTGCCAGCTCACCACCTACTAGGTTGGAGACCCAGTACTTC | CASSPPTRLETQYF | TRBJ2-5 | few | . | TRBV18